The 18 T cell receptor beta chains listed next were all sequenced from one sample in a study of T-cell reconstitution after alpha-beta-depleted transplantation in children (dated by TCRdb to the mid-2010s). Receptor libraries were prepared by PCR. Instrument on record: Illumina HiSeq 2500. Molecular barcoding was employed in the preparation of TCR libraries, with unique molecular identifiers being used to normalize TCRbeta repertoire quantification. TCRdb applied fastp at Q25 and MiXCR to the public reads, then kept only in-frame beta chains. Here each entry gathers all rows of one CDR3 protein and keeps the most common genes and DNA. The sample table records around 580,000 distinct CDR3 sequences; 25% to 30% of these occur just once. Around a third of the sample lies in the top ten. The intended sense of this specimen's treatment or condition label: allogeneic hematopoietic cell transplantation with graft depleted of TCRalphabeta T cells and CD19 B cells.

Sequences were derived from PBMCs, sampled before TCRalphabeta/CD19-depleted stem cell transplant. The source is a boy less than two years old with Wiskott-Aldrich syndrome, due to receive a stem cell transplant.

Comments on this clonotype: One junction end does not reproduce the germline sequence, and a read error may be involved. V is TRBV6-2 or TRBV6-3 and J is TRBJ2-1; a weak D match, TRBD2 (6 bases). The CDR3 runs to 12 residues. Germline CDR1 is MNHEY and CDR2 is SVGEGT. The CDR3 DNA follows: TGTGCCAGCAGGACGGGGGTCAATGACCAGTTCTTC. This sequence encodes CASRTGVNDQFF.

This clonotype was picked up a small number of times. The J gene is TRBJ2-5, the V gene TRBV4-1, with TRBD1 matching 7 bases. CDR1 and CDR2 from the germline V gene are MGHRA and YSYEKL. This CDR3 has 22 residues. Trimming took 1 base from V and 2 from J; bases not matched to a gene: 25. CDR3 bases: TGCGCCAGCAGCCAAGCGATCCTGTTTCCGGGACAGCGTGGTGTCCAACAAGAGACCCAGTACTTC. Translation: CASSQAILFPGQRGVQQETQYF.

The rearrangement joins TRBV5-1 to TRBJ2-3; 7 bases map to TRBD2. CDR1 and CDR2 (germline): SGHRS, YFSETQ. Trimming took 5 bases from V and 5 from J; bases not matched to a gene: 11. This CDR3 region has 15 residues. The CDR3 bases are TGCGCCAGCAGGTTGACGCTAGCGGCCGAAGATACGCAGTATTTT. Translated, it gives CASRLTLAAEDTQYF.

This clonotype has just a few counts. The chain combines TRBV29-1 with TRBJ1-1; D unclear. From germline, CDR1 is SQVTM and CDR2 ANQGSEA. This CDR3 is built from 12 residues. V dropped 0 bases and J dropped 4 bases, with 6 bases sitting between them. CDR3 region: CSVEEGATEAFF. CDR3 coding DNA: TGCAGCGTTGAAGAAGGAGCCACTGAAGCTTTCTTT.

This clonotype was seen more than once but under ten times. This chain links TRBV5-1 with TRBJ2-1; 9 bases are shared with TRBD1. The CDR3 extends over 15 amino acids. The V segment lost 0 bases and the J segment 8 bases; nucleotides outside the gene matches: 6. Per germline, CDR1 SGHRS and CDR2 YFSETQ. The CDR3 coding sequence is TGCGCCAGCAGCTTGGAGGGACAGGGAAGTCATGAGCAGTTCTTC. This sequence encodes CASSLEGQGSHEQFF.

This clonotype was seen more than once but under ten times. The CDR3 loop is CSAETGPTYEQYF. The CDR3 nucleotides are TGCAGTGCGGAGACAGGTCCCACCTACGAGCAGTACTTC. The chain recombines TRBV20-1 with TRBJ2-7; TRBD1 is a possible D gene (6 bases). CDR3 length: 13 residues. V was pared by 6 bases and J by 2 bases, with 14 bases between. Germline V lookup: CDR1 DFQATT, CDR2 SNEGSKA (reference sequence).

In DNA form, the CDR3 reads TGTGCCAGCAGTTTACTAGCGCGAGGCGAGCAGTACTTC. Encoded protein: CASSLLARGEQYF. V usage is TRBV12-3 or TRBV12-4 and J usage is TRBJ2-7, with a tentative D call TRBD2 (6 bases). V lost 2 bases to trimming and J lost 6 bases, with 11 bases between them. This CDR3 contains 13 residues.

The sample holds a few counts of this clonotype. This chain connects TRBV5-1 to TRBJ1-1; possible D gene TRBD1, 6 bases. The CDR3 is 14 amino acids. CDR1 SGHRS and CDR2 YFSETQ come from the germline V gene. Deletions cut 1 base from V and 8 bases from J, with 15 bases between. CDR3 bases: TGCGCCAGCAGCTTGCAGAGGGGGGCGCCGGAAGCTTTCTTT. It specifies CASSLQRGAPEAFF.

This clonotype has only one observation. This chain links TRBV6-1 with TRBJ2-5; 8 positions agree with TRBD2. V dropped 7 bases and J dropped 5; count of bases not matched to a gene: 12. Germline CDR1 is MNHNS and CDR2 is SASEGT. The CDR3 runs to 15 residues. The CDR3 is CASKELPGGPETQYF. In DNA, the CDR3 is TGTGCCAGCAAGGAGCTCCCGGGAGGGCCGGAGACCCAGTACTTC.

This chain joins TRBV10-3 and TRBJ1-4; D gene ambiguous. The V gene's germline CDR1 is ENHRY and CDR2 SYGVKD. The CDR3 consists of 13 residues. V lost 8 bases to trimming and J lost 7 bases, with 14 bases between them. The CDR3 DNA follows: TGTGCCATCTCTGTGGGGTCAGCTGAAAAACTGTTTTTT. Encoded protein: CAISVGSAEKLFF.

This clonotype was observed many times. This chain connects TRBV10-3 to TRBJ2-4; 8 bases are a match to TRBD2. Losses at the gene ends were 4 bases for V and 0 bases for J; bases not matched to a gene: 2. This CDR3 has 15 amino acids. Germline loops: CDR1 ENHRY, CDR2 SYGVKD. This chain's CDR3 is CAISGLAGAKNIQYF. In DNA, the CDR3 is TGTGCCATCAGTGGGCTAGCGGGAGCCAAAAACATTCAGTACTTC.

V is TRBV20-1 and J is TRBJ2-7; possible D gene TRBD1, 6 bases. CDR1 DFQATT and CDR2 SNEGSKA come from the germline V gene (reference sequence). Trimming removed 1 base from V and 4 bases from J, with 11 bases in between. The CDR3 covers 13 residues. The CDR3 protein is CSARVRGRYEQYF. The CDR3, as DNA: TGCAGTGCTAGAGTCAGGGGACGGTACGAGCAGTACTTC.

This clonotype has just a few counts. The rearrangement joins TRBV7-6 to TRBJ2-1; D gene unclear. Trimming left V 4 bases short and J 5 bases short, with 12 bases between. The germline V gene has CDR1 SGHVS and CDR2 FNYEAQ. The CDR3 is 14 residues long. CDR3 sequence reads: CASSSPTLNNEQFF. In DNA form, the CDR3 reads TGTGCCAGCAGCTCCCCGACCTTAAACAATGAGCAGTTCTTC.

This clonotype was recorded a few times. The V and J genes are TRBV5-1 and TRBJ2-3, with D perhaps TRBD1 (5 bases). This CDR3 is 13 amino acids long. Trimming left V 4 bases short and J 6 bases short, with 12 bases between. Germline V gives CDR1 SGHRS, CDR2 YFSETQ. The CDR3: CASSGYRLDTQYF. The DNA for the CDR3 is TGCGCCAGCAGCGGCTACAGGCTTGATACGCAGTATTTT.

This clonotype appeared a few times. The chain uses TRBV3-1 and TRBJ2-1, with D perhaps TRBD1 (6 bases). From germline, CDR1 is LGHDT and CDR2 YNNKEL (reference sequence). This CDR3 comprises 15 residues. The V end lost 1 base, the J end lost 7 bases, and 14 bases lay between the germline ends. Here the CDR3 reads CASSQVPGATNEQFF. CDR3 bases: TGTGCCAGCAGCCAAGTTCCAGGGGCTACAAATGAGCAGTTCTTC.

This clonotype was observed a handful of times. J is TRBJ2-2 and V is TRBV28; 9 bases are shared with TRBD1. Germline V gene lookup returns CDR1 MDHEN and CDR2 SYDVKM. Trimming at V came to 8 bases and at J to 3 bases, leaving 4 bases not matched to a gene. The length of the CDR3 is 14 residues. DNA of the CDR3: TGTGCCAGCCACAGGGGGCCCTACACCGGGGAGCTGTTTTTT. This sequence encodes CASHRGPYTGELFF.

This CDR3 is CASSRGTGGRTGELFF. Written as DNA, the CDR3 is TGTGCCAGCAGCCGGGGGACAGGGGGACGCACCGGGGAGCTGTTTTTT. J is TRBJ2-2 and V is TRBV9; 11 bases are shared with TRBD1. With V trimmed by 4 bases and J by 4 bases, 6 bases remained unmatched. The CDR3 consists of 16 residues. Germline-derived CDR1 and CDR2 are SGDLS and YYNGEE.

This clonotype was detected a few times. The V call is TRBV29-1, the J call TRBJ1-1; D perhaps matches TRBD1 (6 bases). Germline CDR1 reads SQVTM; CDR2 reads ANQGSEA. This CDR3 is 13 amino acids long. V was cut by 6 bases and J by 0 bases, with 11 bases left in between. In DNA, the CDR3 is TGCAGCGTGAGGACAGACATGAACACTGAAGCTTTCTTT. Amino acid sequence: CSVRTDMNTEAFF. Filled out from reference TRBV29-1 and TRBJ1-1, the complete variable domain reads SAVISQKPSRDICQRGTSLTIQCQVDSQVTMMFWYRQQPGQSLTLIATANQGSEATYESGFVIDKFPISRPNLTFSTLTVSNMSPEDSSIYLCSVRTDMNTEAFFGQGTRLTVV.